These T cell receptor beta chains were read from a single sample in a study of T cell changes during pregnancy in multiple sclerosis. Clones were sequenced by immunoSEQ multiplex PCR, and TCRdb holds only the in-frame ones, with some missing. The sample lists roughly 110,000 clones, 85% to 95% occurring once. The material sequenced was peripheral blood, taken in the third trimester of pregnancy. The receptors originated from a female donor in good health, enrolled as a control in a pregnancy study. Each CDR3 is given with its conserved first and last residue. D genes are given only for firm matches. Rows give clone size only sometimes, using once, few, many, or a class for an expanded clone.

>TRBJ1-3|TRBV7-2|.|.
TGTGCCAGCAGCTTTGGGGGGTGGGGGGCTGGAAACACCATATATTTT
CASSFGGWGAGNTIYF
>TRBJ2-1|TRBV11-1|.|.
TGTGCCAGCAGCTACCAACCAACCCTCTATGACAATGAGCAGTTCTTC
CASSYQPTLYDNEQFF
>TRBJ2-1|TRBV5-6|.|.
TGTGCCAGCAGCTTGGAGCTCCTATTATATGAGCAGTTCTTC
CASSLELLLYEQFF
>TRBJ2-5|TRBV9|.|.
TGTGCCAGCAGCCCGAGGGGGGGACGCGAACAAGAGACCCAGTACTTC
CASSPRGGREQETQYF
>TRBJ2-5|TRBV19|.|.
TGTGCCAGTAGTATCGGGGGGCGGGAAGAGACCCAGTACTTC
CASSIGGREETQYF
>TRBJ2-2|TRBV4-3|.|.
TGCGCCAGCAGCCAAGAGGCCCAGGGCACGAACACCGGGGAGCTGTTTTTT
CASSQEAQGTNTGELFF
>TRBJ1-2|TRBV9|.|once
TGTGCCAGCAGCGCCCTGGGGGCTGGGTATGGCTACACCTTC
CASSALGAGYGYTF
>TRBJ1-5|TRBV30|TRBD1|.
TGTGCCTGGAGGGACAGGGCGAATCAGCCCCAGCATTTT
CAWRDRANQPQHF
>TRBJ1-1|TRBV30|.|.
TGTGCCTGGGAGCTTGGGGGGGAAGCTTTCTTT
CAWELGGEAFF
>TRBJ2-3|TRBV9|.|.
TGTGCCAGCAGCGTAGGGGGCACAGATGCGCAGTATTTT
CASSVGGTDAQYF
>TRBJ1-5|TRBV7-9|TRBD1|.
TGTGCCAGCAGCGCAGACAGGGAGAGCAATCAGCCCCAGCATTTT
CASSADRESNQPQHF
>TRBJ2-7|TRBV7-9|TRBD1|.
TGTGCCAGCAGCCCGACAGGGACCTACGAGCAGTACTTC
CASSPTGTYEQYF
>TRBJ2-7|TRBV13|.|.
TGTGCCAGCAGCTTTGGACAGGGAGGGACCTACGAGCAGTACTTC
CASSFGQGGTYEQYF
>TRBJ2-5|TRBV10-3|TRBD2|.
TGTGCCATCAGTGAGCCCCCACCTCTGCGCGGGGGGCAAGAGACCCAGTACTTC
CAISEPPPLRGGQETQYF
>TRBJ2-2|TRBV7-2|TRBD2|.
TGTGCCAGCAGCTTAGGGTTAGCGGGGGCCCTGAACACCGGGGAGCTGTTTTTT
CASSLGLAGALNTGELFF
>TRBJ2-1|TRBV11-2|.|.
TGTGCCAGCAGTCTTGGACAGAGCTCCTACAATGAGCAGTTCTTC
CASSLGQSSYNEQFF
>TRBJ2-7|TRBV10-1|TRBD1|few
TGCGCCAGCAGTCGGGACAGGGCCTCCTACGAGCAGTACTTC
CASSRDRASYEQYF
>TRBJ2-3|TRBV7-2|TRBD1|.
TGTGCCAGCAGCCTCATCCGGGGGGGACAGGGGGCTACAGATACGCAGTATTTT
CASSLIRGGQGATDTQYF
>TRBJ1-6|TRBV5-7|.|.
TGTGCCAGCAGCCGCGGGTGGGGACAAAGCTCCTATAATTCACCCCTCCACTTT
CASSRGWGQSSYNSPLHF
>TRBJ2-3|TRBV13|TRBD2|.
TGTGCCAGCAGCTTAGGAGGGACTAGCGGAGGAGATACGCAGTATTTT
CASSLGGTSGGDTQYF
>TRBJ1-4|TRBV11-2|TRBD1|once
TGTGCCAGCAGCACAAGAGGAGACAGGGGGGATGAAAAACTGTTTTTT
CASSTRGDRGDEKLFF
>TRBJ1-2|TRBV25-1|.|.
TGTGCCAGCAGTGAATTAGACCCTCAGGATGGCTACACCTTC
CASSELDPQDGYTF
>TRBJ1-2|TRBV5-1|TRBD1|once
TGCGCCAGCAGCTTGGAAGGGACAGGGGATGGCTACACCTTC
CASSLEGTGDGYTF
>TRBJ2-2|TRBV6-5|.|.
TGTGCCAGCAGTAACGACTTGGGGGCCACCGGGGAGCTGTTTTTT
CASSNDLGATGELFF
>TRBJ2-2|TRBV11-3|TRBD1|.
TGTGCCAGCAGAGAGACAGGGGAGGCCGGGGAGCTGTTTTTT
CASRETGEAGELFF
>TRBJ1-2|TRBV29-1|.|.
TGCAGCGTTGGGTCAGGGACTAACTATGGCTACACCTTC
CSVGSGTNYGYTF
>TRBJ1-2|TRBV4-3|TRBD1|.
TGCGCCAGCAGCCAAGACAGGACAGGATACTATGGCTACACCTTC
CASSQDRTGYYGYTF
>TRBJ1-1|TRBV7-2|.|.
TGTGCCAGCAGCCCCAGTCCAGGGGTGGCCACTGAAGCTTTCTTT
CASSPSPGVATEAFF
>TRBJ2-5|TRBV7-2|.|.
TGTGCCAGCCAACAGGATGGGTACCAAGAGACCCAGTACTTC
CASQQDGYQETQYF
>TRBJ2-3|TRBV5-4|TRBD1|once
TGTGCCAGCAGCTTATTTACAGGGGGCGAGACCTTTGGTACGCAGTATTTT
CASSLFTGGETFGTQYF
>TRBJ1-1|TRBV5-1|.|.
TGCGCCAGCAGCAACACGGACAGAACGAACACTGAAGCTTTCTTT
CASSNTDRTNTEAFF
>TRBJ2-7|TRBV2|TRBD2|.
TGTGCCAGCAACTTAGCGGGGAAAAGCTACGAGCAGTACTTC
CASNLAGKSYEQYF
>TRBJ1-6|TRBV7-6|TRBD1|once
TGTGCCAGCAGCATATCCGGGACAGGGGCCTCACCCCTCCACTTT
CASSISGTGASPLHF
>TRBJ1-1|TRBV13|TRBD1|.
TGTGCCAGCAGCTTTGGACAGGGAGGAACTGAAGCTTTCTTT
CASSFGQGGTEAFF
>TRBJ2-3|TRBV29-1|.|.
TGCAGCGGTTTACAAAGCACAGATACGCAGTATTTT
CSGLQSTDTQYF
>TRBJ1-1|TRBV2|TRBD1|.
TGTGCCAGCGGCGACAGGGTCCCAGTAGAAGCTTTCTTT
CASGDRVPVEAFF
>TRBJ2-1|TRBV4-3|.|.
TGCGCCAGCAGCCAAGACAGGAGGGGAGTCAATGAGCAGTTCTTC
CASSQDRRGVNEQFF
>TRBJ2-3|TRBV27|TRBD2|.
TGTGCCAGCAGTTTATCGCCACCGGGACTAGGGACTATTCGGGATACGCAGTATTTT
CASSLSPPGLGTIRDTQYF